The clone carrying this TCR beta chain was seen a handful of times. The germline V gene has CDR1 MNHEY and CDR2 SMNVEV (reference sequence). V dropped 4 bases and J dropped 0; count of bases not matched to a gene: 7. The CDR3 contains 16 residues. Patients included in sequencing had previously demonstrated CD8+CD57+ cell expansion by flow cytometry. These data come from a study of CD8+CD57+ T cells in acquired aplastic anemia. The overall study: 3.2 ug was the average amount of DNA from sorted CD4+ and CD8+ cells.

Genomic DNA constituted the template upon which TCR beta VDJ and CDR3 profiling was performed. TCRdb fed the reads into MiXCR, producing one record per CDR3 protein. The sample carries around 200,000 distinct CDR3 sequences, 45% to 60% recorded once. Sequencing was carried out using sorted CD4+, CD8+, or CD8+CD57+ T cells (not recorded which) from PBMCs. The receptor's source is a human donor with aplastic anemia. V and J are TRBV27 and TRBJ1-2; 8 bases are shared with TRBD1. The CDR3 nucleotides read TGTGCCAGCAGTTCAAATAACAGGGGGGCTAACTATGGCTACACCTTC. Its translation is CASSSNNRGANYGYTF.